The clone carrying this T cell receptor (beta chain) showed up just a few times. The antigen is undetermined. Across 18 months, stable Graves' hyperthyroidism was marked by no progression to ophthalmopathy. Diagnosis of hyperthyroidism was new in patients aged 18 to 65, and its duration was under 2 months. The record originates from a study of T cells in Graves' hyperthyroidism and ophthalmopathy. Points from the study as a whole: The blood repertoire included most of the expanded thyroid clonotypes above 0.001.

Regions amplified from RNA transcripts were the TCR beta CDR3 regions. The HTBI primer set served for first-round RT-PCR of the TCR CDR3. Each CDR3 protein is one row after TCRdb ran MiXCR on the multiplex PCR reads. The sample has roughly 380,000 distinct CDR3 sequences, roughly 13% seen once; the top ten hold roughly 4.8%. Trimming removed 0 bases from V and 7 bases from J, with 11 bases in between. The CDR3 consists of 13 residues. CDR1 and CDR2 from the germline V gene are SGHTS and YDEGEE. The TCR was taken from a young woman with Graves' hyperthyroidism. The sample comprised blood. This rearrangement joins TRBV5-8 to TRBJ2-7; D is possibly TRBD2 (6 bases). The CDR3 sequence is CASSLASAGEQYF. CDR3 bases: TGTGCCAGCAGCTTGGCTAGCGCTGGAGAGCAGTACTTC.